Given below is one T cell receptor beta chain in context. This clonotype has ten or more counts. This receptor's antigen is unknown. Within one base of it there is no much larger clone, and no base qualities were kept. The data belong to a study of T cells in Graves' hyperthyroidism and ophthalmopathy (dated by TCRdb to the late 2010s). About the full investigation: Peripheral blood samples were taken at the time of initial diagnosis, prior to any treatment. To identify distinguishing TCR V-J signatures, a discovery cohort of around 100 patients was used, comprising 43 with Graves' ophthalmopathy and around 57 with stable Graves' hyperthyroidism. Prospective prediction of ophthalmopathy was tested in an independent validation cohort consisting of 18 hyperthyroidism patients and some 17 patients who later progressed to ophthalmopathy. The 100 discovery patients were randomly split 7:3 into training and test sets. In addition, the study compared T-cell repertoires in thyroid tissue and in blood from five or six Graves' hyperthyroidism patients. Once sampling was done, hyperthyroidism patients were given methimazole at a starting dose of 30 mg daily, whereas ophthalmopathy patients were given high-dose intravenous methylprednisolone. TCR Vbeta CDR3 sequencing of fewer than 150 peripheral blood samples (more than 40 ophthalmopathy, 75 or so hyperthyroidism and 17 progressor patients) is reported in the paper.

V is pruned by 5 bases and J by 1 base, leaving 3 bases of the junction without a gene match. Measured from the cysteine to the phenylalanine, the CDR3 is 15 residues long. The kept DNA is CDR3 alone, 45 bases in frame from the first base. The germline V gene yields SGHTA for CDR1 and FQGNSA for CDR2. The hyperthyroidism patients were between 18 and 65 years old and newly diagnosed, with a disease duration of less than 2 months. Any patient with an uncontrolled infection, another autoimmune disease, pregnancy or lactation was excluded. Diagnoses relied on clinical symptoms, serum thyroxine and TRAb, thyroid ultrasound and orbital computed tomography. Blood from progressor patients was drawn when they were first diagnosed with hyperthyroidism, before any ophthalmopathy symptoms appeared. PBMCs were separated from 8 to 10 ml of fresh peripheral blood using Ficoll-Paque density gradient centrifugation. Progressor patients were initially diagnosed with Graves' hyperthyroidism and developed ophthalmopathy during follow-up. Total RNA was extracted using Trizol reagent, and RNA quality was assessed on an Agilent 2100 Bioanalyzer.

Findings and caveats that apply to the study as a whole: Ophthalmopathy was separated from stable hyperthyroidism by a 13 V-J signature model, with 85% to 90% sensitivity and 81% to 82% specificity obtained in cross-validation and 80%/75% obtained in testing. In validation, the model predicted progression to ophthalmopathy a median of approximately 6.6 months before onset, with 70% to 71% sensitivity and about 72% specificity. Sample size was not statistically predetermined, and blinding of investigators to group allocation was not performed. Most expanded thyroid clonotypes (frequency above 0.001) were also detected in blood, suggesting blood repertoires may reflect thyroid immune responses.

The TCR beta CDR3 regions were amplified from the RNA transcripts. The first round of RT-PCR for the TCR CDR3 was performed with the HTBI primer set and the Qiagen OneStep RT-PCR kit. Libraries were constructed in a second round of multiplex PCR, after which size selection and purification were performed. Sequencing of the libraries was done on an Illumina HiSeq2000 using paired-end 100 bp reads. Under the source paper's analysis protocol: SOAPnuke was used to process the raw data, throwing out any read that contained adapters or uncalled bases, had a mean Phred below 15, or lacked an exact constant-primer or identifier match. COPE v1.2.5 was used to merge high-quality paired reads, and clonotypes were defined as unique nucleotide sequences. MiTCR v1.1 was used to align the clonotypes against IMGT TRBV, TRBD and TRBJ reference segments. The analysis included only V-J combinations with a frequency above 0.0001, which together covered 99.2% of the repertoires. The TCS score was defined as the ratio of F50 (clonal expansion) to E x V (chaos), calculated using BLOSUM62-based TCRdist between CDR3 peptides within each V-J. Welch's t-statistics and random forest reduced some 510 V-J features to fewer than 15, which were used in a naive Bayes classifier (R e1071). TCRdb reworked the public reads: Q25 trimming with fastp, MiXCR clone assembly, productive beta chains retained. Every distinct CDR3 protein forms one entry, paired with its most common genes and DNA. TCRdb's processing, not the authors' own work, is the source of the V and J calls. The sample table holds roughly 360,000 distinct CDR3 sequences, of which roughly 14% were seen once. 20% to 25% of the sample is held by the ten biggest clonotypes.

The rearrangement joined TRBV7-2 to TRBJ2-3, and TRBD1 matches 10 of the central bases. The TCR was taken from a man aged 30 to 39 with Graves' hyperthyroidism that later progressed to Graves' ophthalmopathy. Input material: blood. The nucleotide sequence reads TGTGCCAGCAGCCGAGACAGGGGGCGCACAGATACGCAGTATTTT. Its translation is CASSRDRGRTDTQYF.